The TCR beta chain under discussion was sequenced for a study of T cell repertoires in cytomegalovirus infection. TCRdb redid the calling of the reads with MiXCR, one entry per CDR3 protein. The sample holds about 400,000 distinct CDR3 sequences, roughly a third seen once. Deletions cut 7 bases from V and 5 bases from J, with 14 bases between. Germline lookup yields CDR1 MNHEY and CDR2 SMNVEV (reference sequence). The CDR3 length is 14 residues. Points on this clonotype: Antigen unknown.

This chain connects TRBV27 to TRBJ1-4; D gene ambiguous. The sequence derives from a human donor in good health (CMV status not recorded). Some clones in this sample may be carry-over from other donors' samples. The starting material was cultured PBMCs, obtained from culture after CMV antigen stimulation. Here the CDR3 reads CASKGVGTNEKLFF. CDR3 nucleotides: TGTGCCAGCAAGGGAGTGGGCACCAATGAAAAACTGTTTTTT.